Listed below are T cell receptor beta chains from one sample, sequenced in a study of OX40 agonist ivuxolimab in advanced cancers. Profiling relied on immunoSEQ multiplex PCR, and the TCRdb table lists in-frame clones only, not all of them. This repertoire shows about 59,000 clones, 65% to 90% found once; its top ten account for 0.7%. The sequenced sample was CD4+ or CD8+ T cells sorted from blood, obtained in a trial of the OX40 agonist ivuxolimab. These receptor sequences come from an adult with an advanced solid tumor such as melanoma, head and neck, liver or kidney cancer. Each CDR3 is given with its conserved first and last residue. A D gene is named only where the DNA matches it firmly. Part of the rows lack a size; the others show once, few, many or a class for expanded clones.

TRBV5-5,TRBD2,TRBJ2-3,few,TGTGCCAGCAGCTTAGCGGGAGGGGGAGTAGATACGCAGTATTTT,CASSLAGGGVDTQYF
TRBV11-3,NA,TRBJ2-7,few,TGTGCCAGCAGCTTAGGAGGCGGGACAACCTACGAGCAGTACTTC,CASSLGGGTTYEQYF
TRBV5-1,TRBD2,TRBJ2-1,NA,TGCGCCAGCAGCAGGCGACTAGCGGGGGGCTTCAATGAGCAGTTCTTC,CASSRRLAGGFNEQFF
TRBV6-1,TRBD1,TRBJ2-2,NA,TGTGCCAGCACCTCCGGGGGACAGGGGATGTTGAAGCTGTTTTTT,CASTSGGQGMLKLFF
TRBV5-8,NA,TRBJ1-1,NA,TGTGCCAGCAGCCGACAGAGGTCCACTGAAGCTTTCTTT,CASSRQRSTEAFF
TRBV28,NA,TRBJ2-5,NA,TGTGCCAGCAGTCGGACAGCCCTAACCCAGTACTTC,CASSRTALTQYF
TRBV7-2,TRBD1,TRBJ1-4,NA,TGTGCCAGCAGCATAAGACAGGGGAATGAAAAACTGTTTTTT,CASSIRQGNEKLFF
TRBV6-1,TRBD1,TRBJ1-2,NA,TGTGCCAGCAGTGTCTCCACCGGGACAGGGGGCCCAACTAACTATGGCTACACCTTC,CASSVSTGTGGPTNYGYTF
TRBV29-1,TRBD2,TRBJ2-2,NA,TGCAGCGTTCTTACCCTAGCGGGGGCCTCCGGGGAGCTGTTTTTT,CSVLTLAGASGELFF
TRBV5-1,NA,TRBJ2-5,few,TGCGCCAGCAGCTTGGAGTGGGGGCAAGAGACCCAGTACTTC,CASSLEWGQETQYF
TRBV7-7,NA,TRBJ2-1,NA,TGTGCCAGCAGCCAGACAGTTGGTGAGCAGTTCTTC,CASSQTVGEQFF
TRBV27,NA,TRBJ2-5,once,TGTGCCAGCAGCCCTCTGGTGGGTGGCAGGACGAAAGAGACCCAGTACTTC,CASSPLVGGRTKETQYF
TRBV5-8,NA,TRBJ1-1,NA,TGTGCCAGCAGCTCCGGACTCCACCGGACTGAAGCTTTCTTT,CASSSGLHRTEAFF
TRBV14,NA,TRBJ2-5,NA,TGTGCCAGCAGCCAAGGGGTGGGAAATCAAGAGACCCAGTACTTC,CASSQGVGNQETQYF
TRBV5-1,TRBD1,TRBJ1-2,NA,TGCGCCAGCAGCTTGGGTCCGGGACAGTTTTACGGCTACACCTTC,CASSLGPGQFYGYTF
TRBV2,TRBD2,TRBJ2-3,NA,TGTGCCAGCAGTGCTGCGGGGGGGCATACAGATACGCAGTATTTT,CASSAAGGHTDTQYF
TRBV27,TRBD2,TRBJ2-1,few,TGTGCCAGGACCGGGGGGGGCGGGAATGAGCAGTTCTTC,CARTGGGGNEQFF
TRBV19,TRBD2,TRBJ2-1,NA,TGTGCCAGTAGTAGAATCCTAGCGGGAGGTGGCCACAATGAGCAGTTCTTC,CASSRILAGGGHNEQFF
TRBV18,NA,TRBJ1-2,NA,TGTGCCAGCTCACCTAGGGATGTGGACTATGGCTACACCTTC,CASSPRDVDYGYTF
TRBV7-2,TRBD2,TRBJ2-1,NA,TGTGCCAGCAGAACAGCGGGAGGCCCCTACAATGAGCAGTTCTTC,CASRTAGGPYNEQFF
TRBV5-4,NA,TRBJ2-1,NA,TGTGCCAGCAGCTTAGGTCGCCTCTCCTACAATGAGCAGTTCTTC,CASSLGRLSYNEQFF
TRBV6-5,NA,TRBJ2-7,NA,TGTGCCAGCACCCCAGGGGGGGTTGTCCAGCAGTACTTC,CASTPGGVVQQYF